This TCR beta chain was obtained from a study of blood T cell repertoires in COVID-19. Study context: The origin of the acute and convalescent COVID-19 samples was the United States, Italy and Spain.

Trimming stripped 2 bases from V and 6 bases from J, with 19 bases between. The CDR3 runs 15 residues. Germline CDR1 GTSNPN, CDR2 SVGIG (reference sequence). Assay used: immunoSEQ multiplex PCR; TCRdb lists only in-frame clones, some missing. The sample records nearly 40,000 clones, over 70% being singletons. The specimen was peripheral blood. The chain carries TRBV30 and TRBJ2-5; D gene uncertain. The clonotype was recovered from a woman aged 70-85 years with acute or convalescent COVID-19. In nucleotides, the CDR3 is TGTGCCTGGAGTCCAGCCTCTGGGCCGTTAAAGACCCAGTACTTC. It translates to CAWSPASGPLKTQYF. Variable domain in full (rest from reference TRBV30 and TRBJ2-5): SQTIHQWPATLVQPVGSPLSLECTVEGTSNPNLYWYRQAAGRGLQLLFYSVGIGQISSEVPQNLSASRPQDRQFILSSKKLLLSDSGFYLCAWSPASGPLKTQYFGPGTRLLVL.